This TCR beta chain comes out of a study of tumor-infiltrating lymphocytes in primary liver carcinoma. Constant-region priming of roughly 500 ng total RNA yielded TCR beta cDNA. Libraries for TCR beta were built through three nested multiplex PCR rounds, which together made up a slightly modified ARM-PCR procedure. TCRdb re-derived calls from the multiplex PCR reads in MiXCR, one entry per CDR3 protein. The sample has approximately 24,000 distinct CDR3 sequences; around 84% are singletons. Of note for this clonotype: Its antigen is unidentified. One junction end does not reproduce the germline sequence, and a read error may be involved.

From unsorted bulk tissue weighing about 20-32 mg, DNA and RNA were co-extracted. There were five separate regions sampled from each tumor. Viable tumor cell content exceeded 80% in every tumor sample. Study results and limitations: Relative to tumor region pairs, the tumor-adjacent and tumor-blood pairs showed overlap that was lower.

Sequenced: liver tumor tissue from sampling region 3. The sample's subset: tumor region T3, left-lateral pole. The origin of this receptor is a man aged 40-49 years with primary liver carcinoma and hepatitis B virus infection.

The CDR3 region is CASSQEGLAGGSTVTQYF. The CDR3 coding sequence is TGTGCCAGCAGCCAAGAGGGATTAGCGGGAGGTTCCACAGTTACGCAGTATTTT. V usage is TRBV4-2 and J usage is TRBJ2-3; 10 bases map to TRBD2. Germline V gene sequence: CDR1 LGHNA, CDR2 YNFKEQ. The CDR3 sequence is 18 residues long.